The 32 T cell receptor beta chains below all came from one sample that was sequenced in a study of PD-1 blockade in classical Hodgkin lymphoma. The data were produced by immunoSEQ multiplex PCR, yet TCRdb's version contains in-frame clones alone and is incomplete. The sample lists about 25,000 clones; about 70% were seen once. Every patient had relapsed following autologous stem cell transplantation, and cohorts differed in brentuximab vedotin exposure. This sample comprised peripheral blood mononuclear cells (PBMCs), obtained at baseline. The receptors stem from a human donor with classical Hodgkin lymphoma.

The V gene is TRBV11-3, the J gene TRBJ2-1; D might be TRBD2 (5 bases). Germline V gives CDR1 SGHNT, CDR2 YENEEA. V was shortened by 4 bases and J by 3 bases, with 10 bases between the two germline ends. The CDR3 contains 14 residues. The CDR3 DNA sequence: TGTGCCAGCAGCTCTGATAGCGTCTACAATGAGCAGTTCTTC. Translated, it gives CASSSDSVYNEQFF.

The chain links TRBV27 to TRBJ2-7; no reliable D call. V gave up 6 bases and J gave up 2 bases, with 14 bases separating them. The CDR3 loop spans 14 amino acids. Germline V gene data show CDR1 as MNHEY and CDR2 as SMNVEV (reference sequence). The CDR3 bases are TGTGCCAGCAGCCCTTTGGACGGAACCTACGAGCAGTACTTC. The encoded protein is CASSPLDGTYEQYF.

The chain has TRBV5-1 and TRBJ2-4; TRBD1 matches at 10 bases. This CDR3 contains 14 residues. The trim removed 0 bases at V and 9 bases at J, leaving 3 bases unmatched. Germline V CDR1 and CDR2: SGHRS, YFSETQ. The CDR3 coding sequence is TGCGCCAGCAGCTTGGGACAGGGGGCGATCATTCAGTACTTC. Its translation: CASSLGQGAIIQYF.

The chain recombines TRBV30 with TRBJ1-4, with no clear D. The V end lost 3 bases, the J end lost 3 bases, and 2 bases lay between the germline ends. The germline CDR1 and CDR2 sequences are GTSNPN and SVGIG (reference sequence). CDR3 size: 11 residues. The CDR3 DNA sequence: TGTGCCTGGAGGGCTAATGAAAAACTGTTTTTT. Its protein product is CAWRANEKLFF.

CDR3 amino acids: CASSFGGRTNEKLFF. The CDR3 bases are TGTGCCAGCAGCTTCGGGGGAAGGACTAATGAAAAACTGTTTTTT. The chain couples TRBV11-1 to TRBJ1-4; D possibly corresponds to TRBD1 (5 bases). The CDR3 covers 15 residues. CDR1 is SGHAT and CDR2 is FQDESV in the germline V gene (reference sequence). Trimming left V 3 bases short and J 2 bases short, with 10 bases between.

This sequence joins TRBV7-8 and TRBJ2-1; D is unclear. This CDR3 spans 15 amino acids. From germline, CDR1 is SGHVS and CDR2 FQNEAQ. Trimming took 5 bases from V and 4 from J, leaving 15 bases between them. The CDR3: CASSLRVRSYNEQFF. The CDR3 DNA reads as TGTGCCAGCAGCCTAAGGGTGCGGAGTTACAATGAGCAGTTCTTC.

The chain has TRBV4-1 and TRBJ2-1; 9 bases are shared with TRBD2. Germline CDR1 MGHRA, CDR2 YSYEKL. The CDR3 is made up of 15 amino acids. J lost 7 bases, V lost 1 base, and 5 bases had no gene match. The CDR3 nucleotides are TGCGCCAGCAGCCAAGCCCCGGGACTAGCAAATGAGCAGTTCTTC. This translates into CASSQAPGLANEQFF.

The rearrangement uses TRBV7-6 and TRBJ2-7, with TRBD1 matching 7 bases. In germline, CDR1 is SGHVS, CDR2 FNYEAQ. The CDR3 is made up of 17 amino acids. Trimming removed 5 bases from V and 2 bases from J; junction bases left unmatched: 15. The CDR3 is CASSPLPRQGDPYEQYF. CDR3 DNA: TGTGCCAGCAGCCCGCTACCCCGACAGGGCGATCCCTACGAGCAGTACTTC.

Here the CDR3 reads CASTPGGTEAFF. The CDR3 DNA reads TGTGCCAGCACCCCAGGGGGCACTGAAGCTTTCTTT. The chain combines TRBV21-1 with TRBJ1-1; the table's D call of TRBD1 was not tested on the DNA. TRBV21-1 is tagged as a pseudogene. The CDR3 runs 12 residues.

The rearrangement uses TRBV6-6 and TRBJ2-7; a possible D gene is TRBD2 (6 bases). The CDR3 length is 12 residues. CDR1 and CDR2 (germline): MNHNY, SVGAGI (reference sequence). Trimming removed 5 bases from V and 3 bases from J, with 8 bases in between. The CDR3 region has the DNA TGTGCCAGCAGTCCGGGGGTCTACGAGCAGTACTTC. As protein: CASSPGVYEQYF.

This rearrangement joins TRBV19 to TRBJ2-7, with D uncertain. The CDR3 length is 13 residues. The V end lost 1 base, the J end lost 5 bases, and 9 bases lay between the germline ends. Per germline, CDR1 LNHDA and CDR2 SQIVND (reference sequence). As DNA, the CDR3 is TGTGCCAGTAGTATAGCCGCAGGTAACGAGCAGTACTTC. Translated, it gives CASSIAAGNEQYF. Together with reference TRBV19 and TRBJ2-7, the CDR3 gives the full variable domain: DGGITQSPKYLFRKEGQNVTLSCEQNLNHDAMYWYRQDPGQGLRLIYYSQIVNDFQKGDIAEGYSVSREKKESFPLTVTSAQKNPTAFYLCASSIAAGNEQYFGPGTRLTVT.

V is TRBV5-1 and J is TRBJ2-3; D is perhaps TRBD2 (6 bases). In germline, CDR1 is SGHRS, CDR2 YFSETQ. The ends were cut back, 3 bases at V and 0 bases at J, with 8 bases in the middle. The CDR3 loop spans 14 amino acids. The CDR3 DNA sequence: TGCGCCAGCAGCTCCGCGGGAAGCACAGATACGCAGTATTTT. Its translation is CASSSAGSTDTQYF.

The gene calls are TRBV11-2 and TRBJ2-2; 9 bases are shared with TRBD2. The CDR3 spans 17 residues. The V gene's germline CDR1 is SGHAT and CDR2 FQNNGV. Trimming removed 5 bases from V and 0 bases from J; junction bases left unmatched: 7. CDR3 nucleotide sequence: TGTGCCAGCAGCCCCTTCCCTAGCGGGGCGAACACCGGGGAGCTGTTTTTT. This encodes CASSPFPSGANTGELFF.

This rearrangement joins TRBV7-3 to TRBJ1-1; possibly TRBD1 for D (5 bases). Germline lookup yields CDR1 SGHTA and CDR2 FQGTGA. Trimming cost V 4 bases and J 7 bases, with 16 bases left between them. The CDR3 length is 14 residues. The CDR3 sequence is CASSSGFGELEAFF. CDR3 nucleotide sequence: TGTGCCAGCAGCTCAGGGTTTGGAGAGCTTGAAGCTTTCTTT.

As regards this clone: Other DNA sequences in this specimen translate into the identical CDR3. V is TRBV7-2 and J is TRBJ2-5, with D perhaps matching TRBD1 (5 bases). The CDR3 covers 14 residues. V lost 1 base, J lost 5 bases, and 11 bases lay in between. Germline V gene data show CDR1 as SGHTA and CDR2 as FQGNSA. The CDR3, as DNA: TGTGCCAGCAGCTTAGGACAGTTTCGGGAGACCCAGTACTTC. It specifies CASSLGQFRETQYF.

The V and J genes are TRBV7-9 and TRBJ2-1; a possible D gene is TRBD1 (5 bases). This CDR3 has 15 amino acids. From germline, CDR1 is SEHNR and CDR2 FQNEAQ (reference sequence). V was pared by 0 bases and J by 2 bases, with 8 bases between. Here the CDR3 DNA reads TGTGCCAGCAGCTTAGCGTCAGGGACCTACAATGAGCAGTTCTTC. Its translation is CASSLASGTYNEQFF.

The gene calls are TRBV9 and TRBJ1-1; 11 nucleotides agree with TRBD1. The CDR3 is made up of 15 amino acids. CDR1 and CDR2 from the germline V gene are SGDLS and YYNGEE. The trim removed 3 bases at V and 6 bases at J, leaving 7 bases unmatched. This CDR3 reads CASSGQDRGLAEAFF. DNA for the CDR3: TGTGCCAGCAGCGGACAGGACAGGGGGCTAGCTGAAGCTTTCTTT.

The chain links TRBV25-1 to TRBJ1-5; weak D call: TRBD1 (5 bases). Germline V gives CDR1 MGHDK, CDR2 SYGVNS. The CDR3 consists of 14 residues. V was shortened by 8 bases and J by 4 bases, with 15 bases between the two germline ends. In DNA form, the CDR3 reads TGTGCCAGCCGGGGGGTAGGGGAAAATCAGCCCCAGCATTTT. It codes for CASRGVGENQPQHF. The entire variable domain, with the rest obtained from reference TRBV25-1 and TRBJ1-5, is as follows: EADIYQTPRYLVIGTGKKITLECSQTMGHDKMYWYQQDPGMELHLIHYSYGVNSTEKGDLSSESTVSRIRTEHFPLTLESARPSHTSQYLCASRGVGENQPQHFGDGTRLSIL.

The rearrangement links TRBV7-9 to TRBJ2-7; 7 positions agree with TRBD1. After removal of 5 bases from V and 0 bases from J, the junction contained 4 bases not matched to a gene. This CDR3 has 14 residues. Germline values: CDR1 SEHNR, CDR2 FQNEAQ (reference sequence). In nucleotides, the CDR3 is TGTGCCAGCAGCCCCCGGGACAGCTCCTACGAGCAGTACTTC. The encoded protein is CASSPRDSSYEQYF.

This rearrangement joins TRBV9 to TRBJ2-1; the match to TRBD1 covers 8 bases. CDR1 and CDR2 from the germline V gene are SGDLS and YYNGEE. The CDR3 spans 15 residues. Germline trimming cut 3 bases from V and 8 bases from J; bases unmatched to any gene: 10. CDR3 sequence: CASSGGDRGGDEQFF. In DNA, the CDR3 is TGTGCCAGCAGCGGTGGAGACAGGGGTGGGGATGAGCAGTTCTTC.

As concerns this clone: This sequence may be a read error, since a much larger clone differs from it by one base. The chain uses TRBV10-3 and TRBJ1-6, with no clear D. Germline V gene lookup returns CDR1 ENHRY and CDR2 SYGVKD. V was clipped by 5 bases and J by 0 bases, with 5 bases between them. This CDR3 has 14 amino acids. Here the CDR3 reads CAISRGSYNSPLHF. The CDR3 coding sequence is TGTGCCATCAGTCGGGGCTCCTATAATTCACCCCTCCACTTT.

V gene TRBV10-3 combines with J gene TRBJ1-6; D remains ambiguous. CDR1 is ENHRY, CDR2 SYGVKD, per germline. The germline V and J ends were trimmed by 8 bases and 5 bases, with 13 bases remaining between them. The CDR3 is 14 amino acids. CDR3 sequence reads: CAIRSGPDNSPLHF. The DNA for the CDR3 is TGTGCCATCCGCTCGGGTCCCGATAATTCACCCCTCCACTTT.

The rearrangement uses TRBV7-9 and TRBJ2-7; 9 bases match TRBD2. Germline V lookup: CDR1 SEHNR, CDR2 FQNEAQ (reference sequence). V shed 4 bases and J 1 base; nucleotides not matched to a gene: 2. There are 14 residues in the CDR3. The CDR3 DNA follows: TGTGCCAGCAGCTCGACTAGCGGTTCCTACGAGCAGTACTTC. Translation gives CASSSTSGSYEQYF.

This clone was observed a few times. The chain links TRBV5-4 to TRBJ2-5; D unclear. Trimming removed 3 bases from V and 7 bases from J, with 13 bases in between. This CDR3 has 13 amino acids. Germline V gene data show CDR1 as SGHNT and CDR2 as YYREEE (reference sequence). The CDR3 nucleotides are TGTGCCAGCAGCTGGAGCGAGAACCGGACCCAGTACTTC. Residues: CASSWSENRTQYF.

This chain uses TRBV14 with TRBJ2-7, with D possibly TRBD2 on 5 matching bases. The CDR3 is 15 residues long. Germline-derived CDR1 and CDR2 are SGHDN and FVKESK. The germline V and J ends were trimmed by 0 bases and 5 bases, with 14 bases remaining between them. The CDR3: CASSQDLRLAHEQYF. The CDR3 region has the DNA TGTGCCAGCAGCCAAGATCTGCGGCTAGCCCACGAGCAGTACTTC.

The chain uses TRBV4-3 and TRBJ2-5; D unclear. Trimming removed 0 bases at V and 2 bases at J, with 10 bases between. There are 15 residues in the CDR3. Germline V gene lookup returns CDR1 LGHNA and CDR2 YSLEER. The CDR3 DNA reads TGCGCCAGCAGCCAAGATAATCAGAGACAAGAGACCCAGTACTTC. This encodes CASSQDNQRQETQYF.

The rearrangement uses TRBV27 and TRBJ2-1; maybe TRBD1 (6 bases). There are 16 residues in the CDR3. The V and J ends lost 8 bases and 0 bases respectively, with 17 bases between them. CDR1 and CDR2 (germline): MNHEY, SMNVEV (reference sequence). CDR3: CASALQGTHSYNEQFF. CDR3 in DNA: TGTGCCAGCGCTCTCCAGGGGACACACTCCTACAATGAGCAGTTCTTC.

V and J are TRBV5-4 and TRBJ1-5; D call uncertain. Germline V gene data show CDR1 as SGHNT and CDR2 as YYREEE (reference sequence). The CDR3 is 15 residues long. V lost 3 bases and J 7 bases, leaving 17 bases between the germline ends. Here the CDR3 reads CASSYGPDQGQPQHF. CDR3 DNA sequence: TGTGCCAGCAGCTATGGACCGGACCAAGGGCAGCCCCAGCATTTT.

The chain joins TRBV11-1 to TRBJ2-5; the match to TRBD2 covers 12 bases. With 5 bases clipped from V and 5 bases from J, the junction kept 6 bases outside the gene matches. The CDR3 is made up of 15 amino acids. Germline V lookup: CDR1 SGHAT, CDR2 FQDESV (reference sequence). CDR3 region: CASSPRLAGVETQYF. The CDR3 DNA follows: TGTGCCAGCAGCCCTCGACTAGCGGGGGTGGAGACCCAGTACTTC.

The gene calls are TRBV19 and TRBJ2-7, with 10 bases lining up with TRBD1. J was trimmed by 7 bases and V by 4 bases; bases with no gene match: 10. The germline V gene encodes CDR1 LNHDA and CDR2 SQIVND (reference sequence). The CDR3 covers 15 residues. The chain's CDR3 is CASSTRDRGHEEQYF. CDR3 nucleotides: TGTGCCAGTAGTACCCGGGACAGGGGCCATGAAGAGCAGTACTTC.

The chain's CDR3 is CASSLSWFGNQPQHF. The CDR3 DNA reads as TGTGCCAGCAGCTTGTCGTGGTTCGGCAATCAGCCCCAGCATTTT. V and J are TRBV5-6 and TRBJ1-5, with D unclear. The V end lost 1 base, the J end lost 2 bases, and 10 bases lay between the germline ends. Per the germline V gene, CDR1 is SGHDT and CDR2 is YYEEEE. The CDR3 has 15 amino acids. The entire variable domain, with the rest obtained from reference TRBV5-6 and TRBJ1-5, is as follows: DAGVTQSPTHLIKTRGQQVTLRCSPKSGHDTVSWYQQALGQGPQFIFQYYEEEERQRGNFPDRFSGHQFPNYSSELNVNALLLGDSALYLCASSLSWFGNQPQHFGDGTRLSIL.

This clone has only a few counts. V is TRBV6-1 and J is TRBJ2-7, with D perhaps matching TRBD2 (5 bases). The CDR3 length is 13 residues. CDR1 is MNHNS and CDR2 is SASEGT in the germline V gene. The V end was cut by 7 bases, the J end by 3 bases, with 13 bases between. CDR3: CASTDYLVYEQYF. The CDR3 bases are TGTGCCAGCACCGACTACCTAGTCTACGAGCAGTACTTC.